The 30 T cell receptor beta chains below were found in one sample sequenced in a study of control samples from healthy donors and cancer patients. Assay: immunoSEQ multiplex PCR; the TCRdb copy retains only in-frame clones and omits some. The data hold 75,000 to 95,000 clones, with about 88% observed a single time. The source material was PBMCs. The receptors were gathered from a man between 65 and 80 years old with lung cancer.

The V call is TRBV11-2, the J call TRBJ2-3, with 11 bases aligning to TRBD2. The CDR3 contains 14 residues. After removal of 7 bases from V and 3 bases from J, the junction contained 3 bases not matched to a gene. In germline, CDR1 is SGHAT, CDR2 FQNNGV. CDR3 DNA sequence: TGTGCCAGCACCCTAGCGGGGGGTACAGATACGCAGTATTTT. Its translation is CASTLAGGTDTQYF.

The chain carries TRBV18 and TRBJ2-2; TRBD1 agrees at 8 bases. This CDR3 region has 16 residues. V shed 5 bases, J shed 1 base, and the junction held 6 bases outside the gene matches. Germline CDR1 is KGHSH and CDR2 is LQKENI. The CDR3 reads CASSTTGTGNTGELFF. As DNA, the CDR3 is TGTGCCAGCTCAACAACCGGGACAGGGAACACCGGGGAGCTGTTTTTT.

The chain couples TRBV5-4 to TRBJ1-1, with D possibly matching TRBD1 (5 bases). Germline assignment: CDR1 SGHNT and CDR2 YYREEE (reference sequence). The CDR3 length is 13 residues. V lost 2 bases to trimming and J lost 1 base, with 6 bases between them. The CDR3 DNA is TGTGCCAGCAGCTTCGGACAGAACACTGAAGCTTTCTTT. This sequence encodes CASSFGQNTEAFF.

This chain joins TRBV6-2 or TRBV6-3 and TRBJ2-1, with 13 bases identical to TRBD2. The J segment lost 2 bases and the V segment lost 2 bases, leaving 9 bases of the junction unmatched. Germline assignment: CDR1 MNHEY and CDR2 SVGEGT. The length of the CDR3 is 19 residues. CDR3 nucleotides: TGTGCCAGCAGTTACCTACTAGCGGGGGGGTCGCCTACCTACAATGAGCAGTTCTTC. The encoded protein is CASSYLLAGGSPTYNEQFF.

This chain joins TRBV28 and TRBJ2-5; D not certain. V lost 5 bases to trimming and J lost 2 bases, with 21 bases between them. The V gene's germline CDR1 is MDHEN and CDR2 SYDVKM. The CDR3 runs 17 residues. CDR3 sequence reads: CASSPYLRTGTQETQYF. The CDR3 nucleotides read TGTGCCAGCAGTCCATACCTACGGACCGGTACACAAGAGACCCAGTACTTC.

This clone has just one count. The V and J genes are TRBV9 and TRBJ1-2, with D possibly matching TRBD1 (5 bases). The V gene lost 3 bases and the J gene lost 4 bases, with 10 bases spanning the gap. In germline, CDR1 is SGDLS, CDR2 YYNGEE. This CDR3 contains 13 residues. In nucleotides, the CDR3 is TGTGCCAGCAGCGCCACAGGAGGCTATGGCTACACCTTC. Translating gives CASSATGGYGYTF.

The chain links TRBV6-5 to TRBJ1-4, with 12 bases fitting TRBD1. Germline V gives CDR1 MNHEY, CDR2 SVGAGI. The length of the CDR3 is 15 residues. V shed 7 bases and J 7 bases; nucleotides not matched to a gene: 7. CDR3 sequence (DNA): TGTGCCAGCATCCGACCGGGACAGGGGGCTGAAAAACTGTTTTTT. Translated: CASIRPGQGAEKLFF.

The chain uses TRBV5-5 and TRBJ1-1; weak D call: TRBD1 (5 bases). Germline V CDR1 and CDR2: SGHKS, YYEKEE (reference sequence). Trimming left V 4 bases short and J 0 bases short, with 19 bases between. The CDR3 has 17 residues. CDR3 in amino acids: CASSRTGTVNMNTEAFF. The DNA of the CDR3 is TGTGCCAGCAGCAGAACCGGGACGGTGAATATGAACACTGAAGCTTTCTTT.

The CDR3 loop is CAIKDQYGYTF. In nucleotides, the CDR3 is TGTGCCATCAAGGACCAATATGGCTACACCTTC. The rearrangement uses TRBV6-6 and TRBJ1-2; D uncertain. Germline V gene data show CDR1 as MNHNY and CDR2 as SVGAGI (reference sequence). CDR3 length: 11 amino acids. Trimming took off 10 bases at V and 5 bases at J, with 11 bases between the two ends.

The chain is built from TRBV5-1 and TRBJ2-5; 9 nucleotides line up with TRBD1. Looked up from germline, CDR1 is SGHRS and CDR2 is YFSETQ. The CDR3 is 15 residues long. With V trimmed by 3 bases and J by 5 bases, 8 bases remained unmatched. CDR3 protein: CASSYRDRASETQYF. The CDR3 nucleotides are TGCGCCAGCAGCTACCGGGACAGGGCCAGTGAGACCCAGTACTTC.

The chain is built from TRBV7-3 and TRBJ2-5; 10 bases are shared with TRBD2. J was trimmed by 4 bases and V by 2 bases; bases with no gene match: 7. CDR3 length: 16 residues. Looked up from germline, CDR1 is SGHTA and CDR2 is FQGTGA. The CDR3 coding sequence is TGTGCCAGCAGCTTACTAGCGGGGGAGTCTAGAGAGACCCAGTACTTC. Its protein product is CASSLLAGESRETQYF.

The CDR3 loop is CASSLGIQPQHF. The CDR3 bases are TGTGCCAGCAGTCTCGGGATTCAGCCCCAGCATTTT. The J gene is TRBJ1-5, the V gene TRBV6-5; D uncertain. Per the germline V gene, CDR1 is MNHEY and CDR2 is SVGAGI. The CDR3 has 12 amino acids. The V gene lost 5 bases and the J gene lost 6 bases, with 8 bases spanning the gap.

The chain uses TRBV19 and TRBJ2-7; 9 positions match TRBD1. Germline CDR1 is LNHDA and CDR2 is SQIVND (reference sequence). J was trimmed by 2 bases and V by 3 bases; bases with no gene match: 11. This CDR3 comprises 17 residues. This chain's CDR3 is CASSIRGAGQGTYEQYF. For the CDR3, the DNA is TGTGCCAGTAGTATTCGCGGGGCAGGACAGGGGACCTACGAGCAGTACTTC.

J is TRBJ1-1 and V is TRBV9, with D tentatively TRBD1 (6 bases). CDR3 length equals 16 residues. The V end lost 4 bases, the J end lost 4 bases, and 20 bases lay between the germline ends. Germline V gene lookup returns CDR1 SGDLS and CDR2 YYNGEE. In DNA form, the CDR3 reads TGTGCCAGCAGCTTAGCAGCGGGGAGGGGGTTCACTGAAGCTTTCTTT. It codes for CASSLAAGRGFTEAFF.

V is TRBV5-6 and J is TRBJ2-2; no definite D call. This CDR3 spans 17 amino acids. V shed 2 bases and J shed 4 bases, with 18 bases lying between them. The germline V gene encodes CDR1 SGHDT and CDR2 YYEEEE. Here the CDR3 reads CASSLDPSGWSTGELFF. The CDR3 DNA reads TGTGCCAGCAGCTTAGATCCCAGTGGGTGGTCCACCGGGGAGCTGTTTTTT.

The rearrangement joins TRBV29-1 to TRBJ2-3, with D perhaps matching TRBD1 (6 bases). Trimming pared 5 bases from V and 2 bases from J, leaving 17 bases between. The CDR3 runs to 15 residues. The V gene's germline CDR1 is SQVTM and CDR2 ANQGSEA. CDR3 amino acids: CSVTTGNTYTDTQYF. The CDR3 DNA sequence: TGCAGCGTTACCACAGGGAACACGTACACAGATACGCAGTATTTT.

The J gene is TRBJ2-1, the V gene TRBV18, with no clear D. Germline assignment: CDR1 KGHSH and CDR2 LQKENI. This CDR3 has 17 residues. Trimming cost V 2 bases and J 2 bases, with 16 bases left between them. As DNA, the CDR3 is TGTGCCAGCTCACCAAAAAGCCCCACCCAGACCTACAATGAGCAGTTCTTC. This translates into CASSPKSPTQTYNEQFF.

The chain joins TRBV19 to TRBJ2-3; tentatively, D is TRBD1 (5 bases). This CDR3 has 11 residues. Germline CDR1 and CDR2: LNHDA and SQIVND (reference sequence). V dropped 11 bases and J dropped 1 base, with 7 bases sitting between them. This CDR3 is CALGGTDTQYF. In DNA, the CDR3 is TGTGCCCTAGGGGGCACAGATACGCAGTATTTT.

The V and J genes are TRBV11-2 and TRBJ2-2; TRBD2 aligns across 7 bases. V shed 4 bases, J shed 6 bases, and the junction held 5 bases outside the gene matches. Germline V lookup: CDR1 SGHAT, CDR2 FQNNGV. The CDR3 has 14 residues. The CDR3, as DNA: TGTGCCAGCAGCTCCCCCCGGGGGGCCGGGGAGCTGTTTTTT. Encoded protein: CASSSPRGAGELFF.

The chain carries TRBV30 and TRBJ2-7; perhaps D is TRBD1 or TRBD2 (6 bases each). Germline V gives CDR1 GTSNPN, CDR2 SVGIG (reference sequence). V lost 0 bases and J lost 6, with 24 bases in between. The CDR3 loop spans 17 amino acids. CDR3: CAWSVPISGGQSAEQYF. The CDR3 coding sequence is TGTGCCTGGAGTGTACCCATTAGTGGGGGGCAGTCGGCCGAGCAGTACTTC.

CDR3 region: CASSLARTLWQETQYF. The CDR3 nucleotides are TGTGCCAGCAGCTTGGCTCGGACCCTCTGGCAAGAGACCCAGTACTTC. The J gene is TRBJ2-5, the V gene TRBV5-6; D not resolved. The CDR3 has 16 residues. The ends were cut back, 0 bases at V and 2 bases at J, with 14 bases in the middle. CDR1 is SGHDT, CDR2 YYEEEE, per germline.

The chain uses TRBV9 and TRBJ2-2; 7 bases align to TRBD1. Trimming removed 2 bases from V and 4 bases from J; junction bases left unmatched: 8. Germline V gene lookup returns CDR1 SGDLS and CDR2 YYNGEE. There are 16 residues in the CDR3. The CDR3, as DNA: TGTGCCAGCAGCGTGGGGACAGTCCGCGGCACCGGGGAGCTGTTTTTT. Residues: CASSVGTVRGTGELFF.

This chain connects TRBV10-2 to TRBJ1-5; D ambiguous. CDR3 length: 16 amino acids. Between the trimmed V and J ends, which lost 5 bases and 2 bases, there was a span of 16 bases. Germline V gene lookup returns CDR1 WSHSY and CDR2 SAAADI. The CDR3 DNA reads TGCGCCAGCAGTCGAAAGGAGTTGGTGGGCAATCAGCCCCAGCATTTT. Translated: CASSRKELVGNQPQHF.

The rearrangement uses TRBV6-2 or TRBV6-3 and TRBJ2-7, with 8 bases identical to TRBD1. The length of the CDR3 is 17 residues. The trim removed 0 bases at V and 2 bases at J, leaving 9 bases unmatched. Germline V gene data show CDR1 as MNHEY and CDR2 as SVGEGT. CDR3 sequence reads: CASSYSRSWTGTYEQYF. The CDR3 DNA sequence: TGTGCCAGCAGTTACTCGAGGTCCTGGACAGGGACCTACGAGCAGTACTTC.

The chain couples TRBV7-2 to TRBJ2-3; D not certain. Trimming removed 5 bases at V and 2 bases at J, with 5 bases between. From germline, CDR1 is SGHTA and CDR2 FQGNSA. CDR3 size: 12 residues. In DNA form, the CDR3 reads TGTGCCAGCAGCGAATTCACAGATACGCAGTATTTT. Translating it yields CASSEFTDTQYF.

The rearrangement uses TRBV6-5 and TRBJ2-7, with D tentatively TRBD2 (5 bases). This CDR3 has 13 residues. CDR1 and CDR2 (germline): MNHEY, SVGAGI. Trimming took off 3 bases at V and 5 bases at J, with 11 bases between the two ends. The CDR3 region has the DNA TGTGCCAGCAGTTATGAGGCGCGGGACGAGCAGTACTTC. As protein: CASSYEARDEQYF.

The V and J genes are TRBV19 and TRBJ2-3, with 8 nucleotides matching TRBD1. The length of the CDR3 is 14 residues. Germline values: CDR1 LNHDA, CDR2 SQIVND (reference sequence). V gave up 5 bases and J gave up 4 bases; unmatched junction bases: 5. The CDR3 nucleotides read TGTGCCAGTAGTCCGGCAGGGGGCGCAGATACGCAGTATTTT. Translation: CASSPAGGADTQYF.

This chain joins TRBV7-9 and TRBJ1-1; possible D gene TRBD1, 6 bases. Trimming shortened V by 2 bases and J by 4 bases, and 8 bases separated the two germline ends. The CDR3 length is 13 residues. Germline CDR1 and CDR2: SEHNR and FQNEAQ (reference sequence). CDR3 protein: CASSLTGSTEAFF. Written as DNA, the CDR3 is TGTGCCAGCAGCTTAACAGGGAGCACTGAAGCTTTCTTT.

The rearrangement links TRBV18 to TRBJ2-3; D not certain. Per germline, CDR1 KGHSH and CDR2 LQKENI. The length of the CDR3 is 12 residues. V was pared by 5 bases and J by 6 bases, with 9 bases between. Written as DNA, the CDR3 is TGTGCCAGCTCAGCCCCCCGGGATACGCAGTATTTT. It translates to CASSAPRDTQYF.

The V call is TRBV6-5, the J call TRBJ1-2; D not resolved. Trimming cost V 5 bases and J 4 bases, with 8 bases left between them. The CDR3 sequence is 12 residues long. The germline V gene encodes CDR1 MNHEY and CDR2 SVGAGI. This CDR3 is CASSPHSYGYTF. CDR3 sequence (DNA): TGTGCCAGCAGTCCCCACAGCTATGGCTACACCTTC.